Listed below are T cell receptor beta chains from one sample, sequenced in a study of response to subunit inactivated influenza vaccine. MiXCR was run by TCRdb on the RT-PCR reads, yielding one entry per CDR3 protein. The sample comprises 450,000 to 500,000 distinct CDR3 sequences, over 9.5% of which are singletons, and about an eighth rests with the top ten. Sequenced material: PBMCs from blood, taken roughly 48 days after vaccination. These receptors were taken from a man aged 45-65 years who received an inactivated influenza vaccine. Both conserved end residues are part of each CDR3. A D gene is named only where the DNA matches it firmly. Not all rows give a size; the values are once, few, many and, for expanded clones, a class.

CDR3 protein: CASSDGLAVEQYF; CDR3 DNA: TGTGCCAGCAGTGACGGACTAGCGGTCGAGCAGTACTTC; D gene: TRBD2; J gene: TRBJ2-7; V gene: TRBV7-9; clone size: NA
CDR3 protein: CSARERQGAQPQHF; CDR3 DNA: TGCAGTGCTAGAGAGAGGCAGGGTGCTCAGCCCCAGCATTTT; D gene: NA; J gene: TRBJ1-5; V gene: TRBV20-1; clone size: NA
CDR3 protein: CASSSGARGLAGELFF; CDR3 DNA: TGTGCCAGCAGCTCCGGAGCCAGGGGGCTTGCCGGGGAGCTGTTTTTT; D gene: TRBD1; J gene: TRBJ2-2; V gene: TRBV7-2; clone size: NA
CDR3 protein: CASSQDGTGHEKLFF; CDR3 DNA: TGCGCCAGCAGCCAAGACGGGACAGGGCATGAAAAACTGTTTTTT; D gene: TRBD1; J gene: TRBJ1-4; V gene: TRBV4-3; clone size: NA
CDR3 protein: CASSFRGQGSTDTQYF; CDR3 DNA: TGTGCCAGCAGCTTCAGGGGACAGGGAAGCACAGATACGCAGTATTTT; D gene: TRBD1; J gene: TRBJ2-3; V gene: TRBV7-9; clone size: NA
CDR3 protein: CASSVGASGNYNEQFF; CDR3 DNA: TGTGCCAGCAGCGTAGGGGCTAGCGGTAATTACAATGAGCAGTTCTTC; D gene: TRBD2; J gene: TRBJ2-1; V gene: TRBV9; clone size: many
CDR3 protein: CASSLPARSSGYTF; CDR3 DNA: TGTGCCAGCAGCTTACCCGCGCGCAGCTCTGGCTACACCTTC; D gene: NA; J gene: TRBJ1-2; V gene: TRBV7-2; clone size: once
CDR3 protein: CASSVGGILNEQYF; CDR3 DNA: TGTGCCAGCAGCGTAGGGGGGATCTTGAACGAGCAGTACTTC; D gene: NA; J gene: TRBJ2-7; V gene: TRBV9; clone size: many
CDR3 protein: CASSLEWTGAYEQYF; CDR3 DNA: TGCGCCAGCAGCTTAGAGTGGACAGGAGCTTACGAGCAGTACTTC; D gene: TRBD1; J gene: TRBJ2-7; V gene: TRBV5-1; clone size: many
CDR3 protein: CASSLVPELGEQFF; CDR3 DNA: TGCGCCAGCAGCTTGGTGCCTGAGCTCGGGGAGCAGTTCTTC; D gene: NA; J gene: TRBJ2-1; V gene: TRBV5-1; clone size: NA
CDR3 protein: CASSNRQRHSYEQYF; CDR3 DNA: TGTGCCAGTAGTAATCGACAAAGGCACTCCTACGAGCAGTACTTC; D gene: NA; J gene: TRBJ2-7; V gene: TRBV19; clone size: few
CDR3 protein: CASSVGPTGTDTQYF; CDR3 DNA: TGTGCCAGCAGCGTAGGGCCGACGGGCACAGATACGCAGTATTTT; D gene: NA; J gene: TRBJ2-3; V gene: TRBV9; clone size: many
CDR3 protein: CASSQLGGRSSEQYF; CDR3 DNA: TGTGCCAGCAGCCAATTGGGCGGGAGAAGTAGCGAGCAGTACTTC; D gene: TRBD2; J gene: TRBJ2-7; V gene: TRBV3-1; clone size: NA
CDR3 protein: CASSLERMGEQYF; CDR3 DNA: TGTGCTAGCAGCTTAGAGAGGATGGGGGAGCAGTACTTC; D gene: NA; J gene: TRBJ2-7; V gene: TRBV7-7; clone size: few
CDR3 protein: CASSLYNTDTQYF; CDR3 DNA: TGTGCCAGCAGTTTATATAACACAGATACGCAGTATTTT; D gene: NA; J gene: TRBJ2-3; V gene: TRBV28; clone size: many
CDR3 protein: CSALIGGAGETQYF; CDR3 DNA: TGCAGTGCCCTAATAGGGGGGGCCGGCGAGACCCAGTACTTC; D gene: NA; J gene: TRBJ2-5; V gene: TRBV20-1; clone size: many
CDR3 protein: CASSWGEQETQYF; CDR3 DNA: TGTGCCAGCAGTTGGGGGGAGCAGGAGACCCAGTACTTC; D gene: NA; J gene: TRBJ2-5; V gene: TRBV27; clone size: many
CDR3 protein: CASSSGTGGSNEQFF; CDR3 DNA: TGTGCCAGCAGCTCCGGGACAGGGGGATCCAATGAGCAGTTCTTC; D gene: TRBD1; J gene: TRBJ2-1; V gene: TRBV7-2; clone size: NA
CDR3 protein: CASRENSGGWTDTQYF; CDR3 DNA: TGTGCCAGCAGGGAGAATAGCGGGGGTTGGACAGATACGCAGTATTTT; D gene: TRBD2; J gene: TRBJ2-3; V gene: TRBV7-2; clone size: NA
CDR3 protein: CSAGLAGVTGELFF; CDR3 DNA: TGCAGTGCGGGACTAGCGGGAGTCACCGGGGAGCTGTTTTTT; D gene: TRBD2; J gene: TRBJ2-2; V gene: TRBV20-1; clone size: many
CDR3 protein: CASKGLAGGGSYNEQFF; CDR3 DNA: TGTGCCAGCAAAGGACTAGCGGGAGGGGGGTCCTACAATGAGCAGTTCTTC; D gene: TRBD2; J gene: TRBJ2-1; V gene: TRBV6-1; clone size: few
CDR3 protein: CSVERILTGSYNEQFF; CDR3 DNA: TGCAGCGTTGAAAGGATTTTGACAGGGTCCTACAATGAGCAGTTCTTC; D gene: TRBD1; J gene: TRBJ2-1; V gene: TRBV29-1; clone size: few
CDR3 protein: CASTRDRLYGYTF; CDR3 DNA: TGTGCCAGCACAAGAGACAGGCTCTATGGCTACACCTTC; D gene: NA; J gene: TRBJ1-2; V gene: TRBV2; clone size: NA
CDR3 protein: CASSLTRRGSQETQYF; CDR3 DNA: TGCGCCAGCAGCTTGACCCGGCGGGGGAGCCAAGAGACCCAGTACTTC; D gene: TRBD2; J gene: TRBJ2-5; V gene: TRBV5-1; clone size: NA
CDR3 protein: CASSPQGGFNEKLFF; CDR3 DNA: TGTGCCAGCAGCCCCCAGGGAGGGTTTAATGAAAAACTGTTTTTT; D gene: NA; J gene: TRBJ1-4; V gene: TRBV12-3/TRBV12-4; clone size: NA
CDR3 protein: CASSLTQDTYEQYF; CDR3 DNA: TGCGCCAGCAGCTTGACACAGGATACCTACGAGCAGTACTTT; D gene: NA; J gene: TRBJ2-7; V gene: TRBV5-1; clone size: NA
CDR3 protein: CASSFQQGRNTEAFF; CDR3 DNA: TGCGCCAGCAGCTTCCAACAGGGACGAAACACTGAAGCTTTCTTT; D gene: NA; J gene: TRBJ1-1; V gene: TRBV5-1; clone size: NA
CDR3 protein: CASSSGTGGSIEKLFF; CDR3 DNA: TGTGCCAGCAGCTCCGGGACAGGGGGCTCGATTGAAAAACTGTTTTTT; D gene: TRBD1; J gene: TRBJ1-4; V gene: TRBV3-1; clone size: many
CDR3 protein: CASSLSGDGQPQHF; CDR3 DNA: TGCGCCAGCAGCTTGTCAGGGGACGGGCAGCCCCAGCATTTT; D gene: NA; J gene: TRBJ1-5; V gene: TRBV5-1; clone size: NA
CDR3 protein: CASRGVAGTSGRAPYEQYF; CDR3 DNA: TGTGCCAGCAGAGGAGTTGCCGGGACTAGCGGGAGGGCTCCTTACGAGCAGTACTTC; D gene: TRBD2; J gene: TRBJ2-7; V gene: TRBV11-2; clone size: NA
CDR3 protein: CASRNPKGAGELFF; CDR3 DNA: TGTGCCAGCAGGAACCCCAAAGGGGCCGGGGAGCTGTTTTTT; D gene: NA; J gene: TRBJ2-2; V gene: TRBV12-3/TRBV12-4; clone size: few
CDR3 protein: CASSQGSGEWYEQYF; CDR3 DNA: TGTGCCAGCAGCCAAGGTTCGGGCGAGTGGTACGAGCAGTACTTC; D gene: NA; J gene: TRBJ2-7; V gene: TRBV14; clone size: few
CDR3 protein: CASSLDTGVDEQFF; CDR3 DNA: TGTGCCAGCAGCCTAGACACAGGGGTGGACGAGCAGTTCTTC; D gene: TRBD1; J gene: TRBJ2-1; V gene: TRBV6-4; clone size: many
CDR3 protein: CATSLTDQETQYF; CDR3 DNA: TGTGCCACCAGTTTAACAGATCAAGAGACCCAGTACTTC; D gene: NA; J gene: TRBJ2-5; V gene: TRBV24-1; clone size: many
CDR3 protein: CASSLNGGSTYEQYF; CDR3 DNA: TGTGCCAGCAGCTTAAATGGGGGATCTACCTACGAGCAGTACTTC; D gene: NA; J gene: TRBJ2-7; V gene: TRBV7-9; clone size: few
CDR3 protein: CATVGTGNQPQHF; CDR3 DNA: TGTGCCACCGTTGGGACCGGCAATCAGCCCCAGCATTTT; D gene: NA; J gene: TRBJ1-5; V gene: TRBV6-2/TRBV6-3; clone size: many
CDR3 protein: CASGSGTSSYEQYF; CDR3 DNA: TGTGCCAGCGGTTCCGGGACAAGCTCCTACGAGCAGTACTTC; D gene: NA; J gene: TRBJ2-7; V gene: TRBV5-5; clone size: few
CDR3 protein: CASSQKGYGYTF; CDR3 DNA: TGTGCCAGCAGCCAAAAAGGGTATGGCTACACCTTC; D gene: NA; J gene: TRBJ1-2; V gene: TRBV3-1; clone size: few
CDR3 protein: CASSSTIQFF; CDR3 DNA: TGTGCCAGCAGTTCGACGATACAGTTCTTC; D gene: NA; J gene: TRBJ2-1; V gene: TRBV6-2/TRBV6-3; clone size: NA
CDR3 protein: CASSSQGLYTEAFF; CDR3 DNA: TGTGCCAGCAGTTCCCAGGGGTTATATACTGAAGCTTTCTTT; D gene: NA; J gene: TRBJ1-1; V gene: TRBV12-3/TRBV12-4; clone size: NA